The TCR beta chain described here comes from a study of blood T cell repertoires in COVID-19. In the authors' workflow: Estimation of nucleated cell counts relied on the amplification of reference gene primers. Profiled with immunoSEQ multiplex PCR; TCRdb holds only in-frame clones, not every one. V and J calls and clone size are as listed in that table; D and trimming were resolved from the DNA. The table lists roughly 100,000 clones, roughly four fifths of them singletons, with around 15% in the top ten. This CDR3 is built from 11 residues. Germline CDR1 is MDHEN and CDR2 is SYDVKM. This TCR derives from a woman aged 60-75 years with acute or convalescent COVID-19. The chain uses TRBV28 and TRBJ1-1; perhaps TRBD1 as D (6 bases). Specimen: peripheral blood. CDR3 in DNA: TGTGCGGGGGGGGCGAACACTGAAGCTTTCTTT. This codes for CAGGANTEAFF.